The 15 T cell receptor beta chains below come from one sample, sequenced in a study of shared clonotypes between healthy human individuals. The assay was immunoSEQ multiplex PCR, and TCRdb's table has in-frame clones only and misses some. This sample carries approximately 2.3 million clones, just over 90% of them seen once, and the ten largest clones take 0.35% to 0.45%. The sample comprised naive CD4+ T cells from PBMCs. Specified subset: CD45RA+ positively selected. The receptors come from a man younger than 35 in good health. Some clones in this sample may be carry-over from other donors' samples.

V usage is TRBV25-1 and J usage is TRBJ2-5; 8 nucleotides align to TRBD2. This CDR3 is built from 14 residues. The V segment lost 3 bases and the J segment 4 bases; nucleotides outside the gene matches: 4. Germline values: CDR1 MGHDK, CDR2 SYGVNS. The CDR3 reads CASSDPAGAETQYF. CDR3 in DNA: TGTGCCAGCAGTGACCCAGCGGGAGCAGAGACCCAGTACTTC.

This clone was recorded only once. The V and J genes are TRBV5-5 and TRBJ2-5; 8 nucleotides agree with TRBD1. CDR3 length: 16 amino acids. Germline trimming cut 4 bases from V and 2 bases from J; bases unmatched to any gene: 10. The germline V gene encodes CDR1 SGHKS and CDR2 YYEKEE (reference sequence). In DNA, the CDR3 is TGTGCCAGCAGCCCAGGGACAGGACGGACTCAAGAGACCCAGTACTTC. It specifies CASSPGTGRTQETQYF.

The CDR3 DNA reads as TGTGCCAGTACCTCACCCCGCGGGACTAGCGGGAACACCGGGGAGCTGTTTTTT. Translation gives CASTSPRGTSGNTGELFF. The rearrangement links TRBV19 to TRBJ2-2, with 11 bases fitting TRBD2. Germline CDR1 and CDR2: LNHDA and SQIVND (reference sequence). V lost 7 bases and J lost 1; bases outside the gene matches: 11. The CDR3 extends over 18 amino acids.

This clone was detected once. The chain employs TRBV7-2 and TRBJ2-2; D gene unclear. This CDR3 comprises 13 residues. Germline V CDR1 and CDR2: SGHTA, FQGNSA. V was cut by 6 bases and J by 4 bases, with 9 bases left in between. CDR3 residues: CASSFTTTGELFF. Here the CDR3 DNA reads TGTGCCAGCAGTTTTACTACCACCGGGGAGCTGTTTTTT.

The chain carries TRBV18 and TRBJ2-1; 12 bases are shared with TRBD2. Germline V gene lookup returns CDR1 KGHSH and CDR2 LQKENI. V lost 6 bases to trimming and J lost 0 bases; unmatched junction nucleotides: 9. The CDR3 length is 18 residues. The CDR3 protein is CASSSATSGSISYNEQFF. In DNA form, the CDR3 reads TGTGCCAGCTCGTCGGCGACTAGCGGGAGTATCTCCTACAATGAGCAGTTCTTC.

The chain couples TRBV30 to TRBJ2-4; perhaps D is TRBD1 or TRBD2 (5 bases each). V dropped 2 bases and J dropped 0 bases, with 11 bases sitting between them. The CDR3 totals 15 residues. Per germline, CDR1 GTSNPN and CDR2 SVGIG (reference sequence). The CDR3: CAWSQPGLAKNIQYF. The CDR3 DNA reads TGTGCCTGGAGTCAGCCGGGGCTAGCCAAAAACATTCAGTACTTC.

J is TRBJ2-1 and V is TRBV6-5; 7 bases align to TRBD2. In germline, CDR1 is MNHEY, CDR2 SVGAGI. V lost 6 bases, J lost 5 bases, and 10 bases stayed unmatched. The CDR3 extends over 15 amino acids. The CDR3 DNA is TGTGCCAGCAGGCCTCCGGGACTAATCAACAATGAGCAGTTCTTC. It is translated as CASRPPGLINNEQFF.

The chain recombines TRBV7-8 with TRBJ2-1; D perhaps matches TRBD1 (6 bases). CDR3 length: 14 residues. Trimming left V 1 base short and J 5 bases short, with 9 bases between. From germline, CDR1 is SGHVS and CDR2 FQNEAQ. CDR3 amino acids: CASSLEWDNNEQFF. In DNA, the CDR3 is TGTGCCAGCAGCTTAGAGTGGGACAACAATGAGCAGTTCTTC.

V is TRBV5-1 and J is TRBJ2-5, with unresolved D. The J call may be in error: the DNA end matches TRBJ2-7 better. Germline assignment: CDR1 SGHRS and CDR2 YFSETQ. CDR3 size: 15 residues. For the CDR3, the DNA is TGCGCCAGCAGCTTGGCCCCAACGATAGGCTACGAGCAGTACTTC. As protein: CASSLAPTIGYEQYF.

There are a few counts of this clone. V and J are TRBV5-4 and TRBJ1-1; D is ambiguous. Trimming took 4 bases from V and 5 from J, leaving 15 bases between them. Germline CDR1 SGHNT, CDR2 YYREEE (reference sequence). The CDR3 contains 14 residues. The chain's CDR3 is CASSRYQAATEAFF. The CDR3 DNA reads TGTGCCAGCAGCCGGTACCAGGCGGCGACTGAAGCTTTCTTT.

This clone came up once. The chain carries TRBV7-3 and TRBJ2-7, with 7 bases lining up with TRBD1. The V gene's germline CDR1 is SGHTA and CDR2 FQGTGA. The CDR3 has 15 amino acids. V shed 4 bases, J shed 5 bases, and the junction held 11 bases outside the gene matches. This CDR3 is CASSSSGQRGDEQYF. Here the CDR3 DNA reads TGTGCCAGCAGCTCCTCGGGACAGAGGGGAGACGAGCAGTACTTC.

This clone was observed a few times. The chain has TRBV30 and TRBJ1-1; D is uncertain. V shed 2 bases and J shed 5 bases, with 9 bases lying between them. This CDR3 has 12 residues. Germline V lookup: CDR1 GTSNPN, CDR2 SVGIG (reference sequence). The CDR3 DNA follows: TGTGCCTGGAGTCCCCAACCTACTGAAGCTTTCTTT. Its translation: CAWSPQPTEAFF.

The gene calls are TRBV27 and TRBJ2-2; D gene unclear. From germline, CDR1 is MNHEY and CDR2 SMNVEV (reference sequence). The CDR3 has 13 residues. Trimming stripped 6 bases from V and 7 bases from J, with 12 bases between. This CDR3 is CASSEISGGELFF. The CDR3 DNA sequence: TGTGCCAGCAGCGAAATTTCCGGCGGGGAGCTGTTTTTT.

This chain joins TRBV20-1 and TRBJ1-1, with D hard to call. The CDR3 contains 8 residues. Per the germline V gene, CDR1 is DFQATT and CDR2 is SNEGSKA (reference sequence). V lost 6 bases, J lost 7 bases, and 3 bases lay in between. The CDR3 DNA sequence: TGCAGTGCCGTTGAAGCTTTCTTT. Its protein product is CSAVEAFF.

Details on this clone: Other DNA variants within this sample encode the same CDR3. The DNA of the CDR3 is TGTGCCAGCAGCCAACGGGAAAAACTGTTTTTT. Its protein is CASSQREKLFF. The chain combines TRBV14 with TRBJ1-4; D is ambiguous. Germline V gene data show CDR1 as SGHDN and CDR2 as FVKESK. V lost 2 bases to trimming and J lost 8 bases, with 3 bases between them. The CDR3 has 11 amino acids.